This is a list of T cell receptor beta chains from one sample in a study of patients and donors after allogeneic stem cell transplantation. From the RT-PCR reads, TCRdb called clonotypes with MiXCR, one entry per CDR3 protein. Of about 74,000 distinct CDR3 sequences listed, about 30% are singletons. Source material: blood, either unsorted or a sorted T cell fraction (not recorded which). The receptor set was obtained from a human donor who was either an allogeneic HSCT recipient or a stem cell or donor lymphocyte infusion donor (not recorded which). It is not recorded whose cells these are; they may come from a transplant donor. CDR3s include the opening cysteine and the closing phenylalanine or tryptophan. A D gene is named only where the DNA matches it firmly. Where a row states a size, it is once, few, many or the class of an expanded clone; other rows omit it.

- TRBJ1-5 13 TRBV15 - TGTGCCACCAGCTGGCAGGGCAATCAGCCCCAGCATTTT CATSWQGNQPQHF
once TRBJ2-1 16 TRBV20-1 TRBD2 TGCAGTGCTAGAGTCTCTAGCGGGAGGCTTTACGATGAGCAGTTCTTC CSARVSSGRLYDEQFF
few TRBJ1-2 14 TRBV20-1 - TGCAGTGCGCGAAGGGCGGGGCTGATCTATGGCTACACCTTC CSARRAGLIYGYTF
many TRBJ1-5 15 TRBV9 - TGTGCCAGCAGCGTAGGGGCAGCCGGCAATCAGCCCCAGCATTTT CASSVGAAGNQPQHF
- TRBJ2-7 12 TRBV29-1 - TGCAGCGTTTCCCCCGGGGCCAGTGTGCAGTACTTC CSVSPGASVQYF
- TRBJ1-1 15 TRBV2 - TGTGCCAGCAGTGATGGGTCCTCAGCTGGGACTGAAGCTTTCTTT CASSDGSSAGTEAFF
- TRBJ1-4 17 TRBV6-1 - TGTGCCAGCAGTGAATTTAAGGGCCGGGATGCTAATGAAAAACTGTTTTTT CASSEFKGRDANEKLFF
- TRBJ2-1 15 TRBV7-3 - TGTGCCAGCAGCACTGTACCGGCAGGGATCGGTGAGCAGTTCTTC CASSTVPAGIGEQFF
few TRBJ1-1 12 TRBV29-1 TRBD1 TGCAGCATCAACAGGGGGAACACTGAAGCTTTCTTT CSINRGNTEAFF
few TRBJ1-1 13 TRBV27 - TGTGCCAGCAGTTTGAAAGCGAACACTGAAGCTTTCTTT CASSLKANTEAFF
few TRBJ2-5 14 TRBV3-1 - TGTGCCAGCAGCCAAAGGACGAAAGGGGAGACCCAGTACTTC CASSQRTKGETQYF
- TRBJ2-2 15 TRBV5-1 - TGCGCCAGCAGCTTGGGACATATTAACACCGGGGAGCTGTTTTTT CASSLGHINTGELFF
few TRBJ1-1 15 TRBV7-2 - TGTGCCAGCAGCTTAGCCGGGATTCTGAACACTGAAGCTTTCTTT CASSLAGILNTEAFF
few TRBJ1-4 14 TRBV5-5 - TGTGCCAGCAGCCAACCCTGGGTGGGTGAAAAACTGTTTTTT CASSQPWVGEKLFF
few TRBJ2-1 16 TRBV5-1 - TGCGCCAGCAGCTTGGCGGGCAGGGGTCTGTACAATGAGCAGTTCTTC CASSLAGRGLYNEQFF
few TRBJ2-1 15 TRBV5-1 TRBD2 TGCGCCAGCAGCTTGACGGGAGGGCCTAGGAATGAGCAGTTCTTC CASSLTGGPRNEQFF
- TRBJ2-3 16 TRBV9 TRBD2 TGTGCCAGCAGCGTCTCTCCTAGCGGGGGTTGGGATACGCAGTATTTT CASSVSPSGGWDTQYF
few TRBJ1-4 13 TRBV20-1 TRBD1 TGCAGTGCTAACAGGGGCCTAAATGAAAAACTGTTTTTT CSANRGLNEKLFF
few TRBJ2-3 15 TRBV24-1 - TGTGCCACCAGTGATTTGGCAGATAGCACAGATACGCAGTATTTT CATSDLADSTDTQYF
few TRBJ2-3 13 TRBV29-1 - TGCAGCGCCATTGACGGAACCACAGATACGCAGTATTTT CSAIDGTTDTQYF
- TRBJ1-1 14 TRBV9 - TGTGCCAGCAGCGTAGCCCCCGAGGGGGCTGAAGCTTTCTTT CASSVAPEGAEAFF
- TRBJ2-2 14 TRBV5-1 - TGCGCCAGCAGCAGAAACCCCGGCACCGGGGAGCTGTTTTTT CASSRNPGTGELFF
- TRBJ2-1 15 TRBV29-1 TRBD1 TGCAGCGTTGAAAAGGACGGGGACAGCTACAATGAGCAGTTCTTC CSVEKDGDSYNEQFF
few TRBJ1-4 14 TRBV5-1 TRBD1 TGCGCCAGCAGCTACCGGGGGACAGATGAAAAACTGTTTTTT CASSYRGTDEKLFF
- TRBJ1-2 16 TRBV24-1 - TGTGCCACCAGTGATCAGTTTTTCGGGACAAGCTATGGCTACACCTTC CATSDQFFGTSYGYTF
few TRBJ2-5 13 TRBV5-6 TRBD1 TGTGCCAGCAGCTGGGGGACAGAAGAGACCCAGTACTTC CASSWGTEETQYF
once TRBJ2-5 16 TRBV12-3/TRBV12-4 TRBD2 TGTGCCAGCAGTACATCTAGCGGGAGGGCCAGAGAGACCCAGTACTTC CASSTSSGRARETQYF
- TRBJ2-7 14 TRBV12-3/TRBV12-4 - TGTGCCAGCAGCCCCGGGACATTATCCTACGAGCAGTACTTC CASSPGTLSYEQYF
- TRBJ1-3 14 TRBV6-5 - TGTGCCAGCAGACGACTCACATCTGGAAACACCATATATTTT CASRRLTSGNTIYF
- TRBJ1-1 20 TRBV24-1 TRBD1 TGTGCCACCAGTGATTTGCCGCCTAGACAGGGGGGGATTTCGAACACTGAAGCTTTCTTT CATSDLPPRQGGISNTEAFF
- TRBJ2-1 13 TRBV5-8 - TGTGCCAGCAGTCAGTATGAGGCTGTTGAGCAGTTCTTC CASSQYEAVEQFF
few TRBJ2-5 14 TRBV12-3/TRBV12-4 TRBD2 TGTGCCAGCAGCCAAGCGGGGGGGCCGGAGACCCAGTACTTC CASSQAGGPETQYF
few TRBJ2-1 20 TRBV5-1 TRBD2 TGCGCCAGCAGCTTTACCGGGACTAGCGGGAGTTTTTTCCGGAGCAATGAGCAGTTCTTC CASSFTGTSGSFFRSNEQFF
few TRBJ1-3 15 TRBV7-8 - TGTGCCAGCAGCTTTCATAGGGGAGCTGGAAACACCATATATTTT CASSFHRGAGNTIYF
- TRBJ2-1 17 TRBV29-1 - TGCAGCGTTGGGGGGTTTATGGTGACGAGCTCCTACAATGAGCAGTTCTTC CSVGGFMVTSSYNEQFF
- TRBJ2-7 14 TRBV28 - TGTGCCAGCAGTTTTCTAAGAGGCTCCTACGAGCAGTACTTC CASSFLRGSYEQYF
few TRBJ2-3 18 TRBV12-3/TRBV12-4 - TGTGCCAGCAGTTTAGCGCTTGTGAAAGGGGGAAACACAGATACGCAGTATTTT CASSLALVKGGNTDTQYF
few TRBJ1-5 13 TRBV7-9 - TGTGCCAGCAGCTCGACAGTCAATCAGCCCCAGCATTTT CASSSTVNQPQHF
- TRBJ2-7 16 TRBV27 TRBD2 TGTGCCAGCAGTTTATCGGGACTAAGCCTTGCCTACGAGCAGTACTTC CASSLSGLSLAYEQYF
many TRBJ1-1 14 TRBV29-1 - TGCAGCGTTGGTAGTATGGGGTCTAACACTGAAGCTTTCTTT CSVGSMGSNTEAFF